This T cell receptor (beta chain) originates from a study of blood T cell repertoires in COVID-19. Across the whole study: Acute-phase and convalescent COVID-19 samples originated in the United States, Italy and Spain. PBMCs, B-cell-depleted T cells, or T cells were the source of the cDNA or gDNA that made up the material.

The CDR3 totals 14 residues. V was trimmed by 3 bases and J by 3 bases, leaving 7 bases between them. CDR1 and CDR2 (germline): SGDLS, YYNGEE. Authors' analysis steps: How many nucleated cells were present was estimated from reference gene primer amplification. The table came from immunoSEQ multiplex PCR; TCRdb's copy has only in-frame clones and leaves some out. V, J and clone size are those of that table, while D and trimming were read from the DNA. The sample yields fewer than 500,000 clones, roughly 90% seen once. Participants spanned ages roughly 18 to 90 years and resided in some 22 US areas. The TCR originated in a woman in her thirties with acute COVID-19. The sequenced sample consisted of PBMCs or T cells enriched from blood (not recorded which). This sequence joins TRBV9 and TRBJ1-6; maybe TRBD1 (5 bases). The CDR3 loop reads CASSGRGYNSPLHF. Here the CDR3 DNA reads TGTGCCAGCAGCGGAAGGGGCTATAATTCACCCCTCCACTTT.